This T cell receptor beta chain derives from a study of naive and memory T cell subsets. From the second PCR step, alpha and beta chains were amplified apart. A few counts support this clonotype. Two oligonucleotides, mixed equimolar, formed the beta constant-region primer covering TRBC1 and TRBC2. TCRdb ran MiXCR on the UMI-ligation and nested PCR reads and lists one entry per CDR3 protein. This repertoire shows some 150,000 distinct CDR3 sequences, 17% found once; its top ten account for roughly 0.14%. Germline CDR1 reads MGHRA; CDR2 reads YSYEKL. This CDR3 spans 15 amino acids. V gave up 0 bases and J gave up 4 bases; unmatched junction bases: 2.

The source is a human donor in good health. Material for sequencing was naive CD4+ T cells from blood. V and J are TRBV4-1 and TRBJ1-5; 8 nucleotides agree with TRBD1. The CDR3 DNA sequence: TGCGCCAGCAGCCAAGATCAGGGGGCGAATCAGCCCCAGCATTTT. Residues: CASSQDQGANQPQHF.